This is a list of T cell receptor beta chains from one sample in a study of T cells after posttransplantation cyclophosphamide. The repertoire was sequenced with immunoSEQ multiplex PCR; TCRdb's copy has only in-frame clones and lacks some. The sample consists of some 4,000 clones, about 81% of them appearing once. Sequenced material: PBMCs, taken after an allogeneic stem cell transplant with post-transplant cyclophosphamide. These receptors came from a female patient aged 50-59 years who received an allogeneic stem cell transplant from a related donor, was CMV-positive, and had no GVHD. Certain T cells may be donor cells from the graft. The CDR3 runs from the conserved cysteine through the conserved F or W. D genes are given only for firm matches. Clone size is not always given. Where it is, it says once, few, many or a class for expanded clones.

V gene	J gene	D gene	clone size	CDR3 protein	CDR3 DNA
TRBV30	TRBJ2-7	TRBD2	few	CAWKVAGDVSYEQYF	TGTGCCTGGAAGGTAGCGGGAGATGTCTCCTACGAGCAGTACTTC
TRBV19	TRBJ2-2	.	few	CASSIPVPTGELFF	TGTGCCAGTAGTATACCGGTTCCCACCGGGGAGCTGTTTTTT
TRBV4-1	TRBJ1-4	TRBD1	.	CASSQEGWTGNNEKLFF	TGCGCCAGCAGCCAAGAGGGATGGACAGGGAACAATGAAAAACTGTTTTTT
TRBV18	TRBJ1-1	TRBD1	.	CASSPPRGPNTEAFF	TGTGCCAGCTCACCACCGAGGGGGCCGAACACTGAAGCTTTCTTT
TRBV29-1	TRBJ1-4	TRBD1	.	CSVEDRSQGAGAEKLFF	TGCAGCGTTGAAGATCGGTCCCAGGGGGCGGGAGCTGAAAAACTGTTTTTT
TRBV7-8	TRBJ1-1	.	.	CASSLTGRNTEAFF	TGTGCCAGCAGCTTAACTGGGAGGAACACTGAAGCTTTCTTT
TRBV11-3	TRBJ2-7	TRBD1	.	CASSLETGQSYEQYF	TGTGCCAGCAGCTTAGAAACGGGACAGTCGTACGAGCAGTACTTC
TRBV27	TRBJ2-1	TRBD1	.	CAPRTGSRCNEQFF	TGTGCCCCTAGGACAGGTTCGCGTTGTAATGAGCAGTTCTTC
TRBV11-2	TRBJ2-1	TRBD2	.	CASSRTGTRDNEQFF	TGTGCCAGCAGCCGGACTGGGACTAGAGACAATGAGCAGTTCTTC
TRBV10-3	TRBJ1-4	TRBD1	.	CAISNRGGDEKLFF	TGTGCCATCAGCAACAGGGGTGGAGATGAAAAACTGTTTTTT
TRBV20-1	TRBJ1-2	.	.	CSARENRNTF	TGCAGTGCTAGAGAGAACAGGAACACCTTC
TRBV28	TRBJ2-2	.	.	CASRLQGYAGELFF	TGTGCCAGCAGGCTCCAGGGATACGCCGGGGAGCTGTTTTTT
TRBV9	TRBJ1-3	.	.	CASSVGDRGPGNTIYF	TGTGCCAGCAGCGTAGGTGACCGCGGCCCTGGAAACACCATATATTTT
TRBV7-3	TRBJ2-1	.	few	CASSLSPGLNEQFF	TGTGCCAGCAGCTTAAGCCCAGGGCTCAATGAGCAGTTCTTC
TRBV19	TRBJ1-1	TRBD1	once	CASSNYQTGGTNTEAFF	TGTGCCAGTAGCAACTATCAGACAGGGGGAACGAACACTGAAGCTTTCTTT
TRBV7-9	TRBJ2-7	TRBD1	.	CASSPRTGESYEQYF	TGTGCCAGCAGCCCACGGACAGGGGAATCCTACGAGCAGTACTTC
TRBV28	TRBJ1-2	.	.	CASSSPTGNYGYTF	TGTGCCAGCAGTTCCCCCACAGGCAACTATGGCTACACCTTC
TRBV7-2	TRBJ1-1	TRBD1	.	CASSLARTGSNTEAFF	TGTGCCAGCAGCTTAGCCCGGACAGGGTCTAACACTGAAGCTTTCTTT
TRBV6-1	TRBJ2-1	TRBD2	.	CASSEEGLAGIFFF	TGTGCCAGCAGTGAAGAGGGACTAGCGGGGATATTCTTCTTC
TRBV6-5	TRBJ2-1	.	.	CASGEGQFYNEQFF	TGTGCCAGCGGGGAAGGACAGTTCTACAATGAGCAGTTCTTC
TRBV28	TRBJ1-1	.	.	CASDDTGGLDTEAFF	TGTGCCAGCGACGACACGGGGGGATTGGACACTGAAGCTTTCTTT
TRBV28	TRBJ2-1	TRBD2	.	CASSPLAGVNNEQFF	TGTGCCAGCAGTCCGCTAGCGGGAGTAAACAATGAGCAGTTCTTC
TRBV2	TRBJ2-7	.	.	CASTRVSSSYEQYF	TGTGCCAGCACCCGGGTGAGCAGCTCCTACGAGCAGTACTTC
TRBV19	TRBJ2-3	.	.	CASSIKSTTDTQYF	TGTGCCAGTAGTATTAAAAGCACCACAGATACGCAGTATTTT
TRBV6-6	TRBJ1-3	TRBD1	.	CASSPMTGPSGNTIYF	TGTGCCAGCAGTCCGATGACAGGGCCCTCTGGAAACACCATATATTTT
TRBV6-1	TRBJ1-2	TRBD1	.	CASSDYRGTNYGYTF	TGTGCCAGCAGTGATTACAGGGGGACTAACTATGGCTACACCTTC
TRBV19	TRBJ2-7	TRBD1	.	CASMQDRASYEQYF	TGTGCCAGTATGCAAGACAGGGCCTCCTACGAGCAGTACTTC
TRBV28	TRBJ1-6	.	.	CASSWQAYNSPLHF	TGTGCCAGCAGCTGGCAAGCCTATAATTCACCCCTCCACTTT
TRBV4-1	TRBJ1-1	.	.	CASSQLTTNTEAFF	TGCGCCAGCAGCCAACTTACAACGAACACTGAAGCTTTCTTT
TRBV7-9	TRBJ2-1	.	.	CASSFRGSGGANHNEQFF	TGTGCCAGCAGCTTCCGAGGGTCGGGGGGCGCGAACCACAATGAGCAGTTCTTC
TRBV10-1	TRBJ1-1	.	.	CASSAYRVGTEAFF	TGCGCCAGCAGTGCCTACAGGGTTGGCACTGAAGCTTTCTTT
TRBV11-3	TRBJ2-1	.	.	CASSRGTGGSSGRDNEQFF	TGTGCCAGCAGCCGCGGGACAGGGGGATCTAGCGGGAGGGACAATGAGCAGTTCTTC
TRBV19	TRBJ2-2	.	.	CASTLGGGDTGELFF	TGTGCCAGTACCCTGGGAGGGGGAGACACCGGGGAGCTGTTTTTT
TRBV27	TRBJ2-1	.	few	CASSLEPYNEQFF	TGTGCCAGCAGTTTAGAGCCCTACAATGAGCAGTTCTTC
TRBV9	TRBJ2-5	TRBD1	once	CASSVPQQGDQETQYF	TGTGCCAGCAGCGTACCCCAACAGGGGGACCAAGAGACCCAGTACTTC
TRBV5-5	TRBJ2-7	.	.	CASSLVSGDYEQYF	TGTGCCAGCAGCTTGGTTTCAGGGGACTACGAGCAGTACTTC
TRBV6-6	TRBJ2-1	TRBD2	.	CASTSSSGGGGNEQFF	TGTGCCAGCACCTCCTCTAGCGGGGGGGGCGGCAATGAGCAGTTCTTC
TRBV6-1	TRBJ1-5	.	.	CASSDTRDITGNQPQHF	TGTGCCAGCAGTGATACTCGGGACATTACAGGCAATCAGCCCCAGCATTTT
TRBV27	TRBJ2-7	.	.	CASSLGRGFYEQYF	TGTGCCAGCAGTTTAGGCCGGGGTTTCTACGAGCAGTACTTC
TRBV10-2	TRBJ1-1	TRBD1	.	CASSEPDRMNTEAFF	TGCGCCAGCAGTGAGCCGGACAGGATGAACACTGAAGCTTTCTTT
TRBV27	TRBJ2-4	.	.	CASSLRPRGYIQYF	TGTGCCAGCAGTTTAAGGCCCCGAGGATACATTCAGTACTTC
TRBV5-1	TRBJ2-7	.	.	CASSLLQYEQYF	TGCGCCAGCAGCTTGCTGCAGTACGAGCAGTACTTC
TRBV6-1	TRBJ1-6	.	.	CASSEARASYNSPLHF	TGTGCCAGCAGTGAAGCCAGGGCCTCCTATAATTCACCCCTCCACTTT